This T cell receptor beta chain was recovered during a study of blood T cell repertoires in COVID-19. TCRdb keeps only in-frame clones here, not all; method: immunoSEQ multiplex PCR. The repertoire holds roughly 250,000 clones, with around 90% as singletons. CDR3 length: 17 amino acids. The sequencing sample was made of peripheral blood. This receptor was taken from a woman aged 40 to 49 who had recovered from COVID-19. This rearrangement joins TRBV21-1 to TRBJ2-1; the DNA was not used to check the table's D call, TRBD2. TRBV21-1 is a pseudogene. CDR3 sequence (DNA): TGTGCCAGCACCGGGGCTAGCGGAGCGAGCTCCTACAATGAGCAGTTCTTC. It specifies CASTGASGASSYNEQFF.